The rows below give T cell receptor beta chains drawn from one sample of a study of T cell responses to AZD1222 COVID-19 vaccine. The method was immunoSEQ multiplex PCR; TCRdb's version includes in-frame clones alone and lacks a portion of them. The data contain more than 150,000 clones, 92% of them seen just once; the ten biggest clones take up about 10%. Here the sequenced sample was peripheral blood, taken on day 0 of AZD1222 vaccination. These receptors all come from an adult in good health. Both conserved end residues are part of each CDR3. D genes are given only for firm matches. Size tells how often a clone was seen (once, few, many) or the class of an expanded clone, and some rows leave it out.

v_gene	d_gene	len	j_gene	abundance	CDR3nt	CDR3aa
TRBV28	NA	14	TRBJ1-1	NA	TGTGCCAGCAGTTCCACTCATGTGAACACTGAAGCTTTCTTT	CASSSTHVNTEAFF
TRBV7-9	TRBD1	13	TRBJ1-3	once	TGTGCCAGCCGGGAGGGGGCCGGAAACACCATATATTTT	CASREGAGNTIYF
TRBV7-3	TRBD2	15	TRBJ2-1	NA	TGTGCCAGCAGCCAGACTAGCGGGGGATACAATGAGCAGTTCTTC	CASSQTSGGYNEQFF
TRBV10-2	NA	15	TRBJ2-2	NA	TGCGCCAGCAGTGAACCCAGGGTAGGAACCGGGGAGCTGTTTTTT	CASSEPRVGTGELFF
TRBV19	TRBD1	15	TRBJ2-7	once	TGTGCCAGTAGTGCAACCGGGACAGGGTTCTACGAGCAGTACTTC	CASSATGTGFYEQYF
TRBV12-3/TRBV12-4	NA	12	TRBJ2-1	NA	TGTGCCAGCAGTCCGGGACTCCCGGAGCAGTTCTTC	CASSPGLPEQFF
TRBV7-9	NA	12	TRBJ2-1	NA	TGTGCCAGCAGCTTAGCGGGAGAAGAGCAGTTCTTC	CASSLAGEEQFF
TRBV5-4	TRBD2	15	TRBJ2-1	NA	TGTGCCAGCAGGAGGGCGGGGGGGCCCTACAATGAGCAGTTCTTC	CASRRAGGPYNEQFF
TRBV30	NA	14	TRBJ1-5	NA	TGTGCCTGGAGTGTACGGGGGGGAGGCCAGCCCCAGCATTTT	CAWSVRGGGQPQHF
TRBV7-3	TRBD1	16	TRBJ1-2	NA	TGTGCCAGCAGCCTCTCCGGGACAGGGGATAGAGGGGGCTACACCTTC	CASSLSGTGDRGGYTF
TRBV5-1	TRBD2	13	TRBJ2-5	NA	TGCGCCAGCAGCGGAGCGGGACAAGAGACCCAGTACTTC	CASSGAGQETQYF
TRBV12-5	TRBD2	17	TRBJ2-1	NA	TGTGCTAGTGGTTTGGCTCCGACTAGCGGGCCTTACAATGAGCAGTTCTTC	CASGLAPTSGPYNEQFF
TRBV12-3/TRBV12-4	NA	12	TRBJ1-2	NA	TGTGCCAGCAGTTTATATACGCGGGGCTACACCTTC	CASSLYTRGYTF
TRBV27	NA	15	TRBJ2-2	NA	TGTGCCAGCAGTTTAGAAGGTCCGAACACCGGGGAGCTGTTTTTT	CASSLEGPNTGELFF
TRBV6-2/TRBV6-3	TRBD1	17	TRBJ1-2	NA	TGTGCCAGCAGTTCCTGGACAGGGGCGTCGTTTAACTATGGCTACACCTTC	CASSSWTGASFNYGYTF
TRBV2	TRBD1	16	TRBJ2-1	NA	TGTGCCAGCAGTGAAACAGGGGAACCCCCCTACAATGAGCAGTTCTTC	CASSETGEPPYNEQFF
TRBV6-5	NA	15	TRBJ1-4	once	TGTGCCAGCAGTTACGGGGGGGCAACTAATGAAAAACTGTTTTTT	CASSYGGATNEKLFF
TRBV11-1	NA	14	TRBJ1-1	NA	TGTGCCAGCAGGGCGGGACGGAGGCAGGCTGAAGCTTTCTTT	CASRAGRRQAEAFF
TRBV12-3/TRBV12-4	NA	13	TRBJ2-2	NA	TGTGCCAGCAGTTTGGGGGCCACCGGGGAGCTGTTTTTT	CASSLGATGELFF
TRBV29-1	NA	13	TRBJ2-3	once	TGCAGCGGATACAGGACAGCCACAGATACGCAGTATTTT	CSGYRTATDTQYF
TRBV19	NA	17	TRBJ2-6	NA	TGTGCCAGTAGTATGAGGGCCGGCAGCTCTGGGGCCAACGTCCTGACTTTC	CASSMRAGSSGANVLTF
TRBV9	NA	11	TRBJ1-5	NA	TGTGCCAGCGCCCTCAATCAGCCCCAGCATTTT	CASALNQPQHF
TRBV19	NA	15	TRBJ1-3	NA	TGTGCCAGTAAAGCCCTTACGTCTCAGGGAAACACCATATATTTT	CASKALTSQGNTIYF
TRBV28	TRBD1	15	TRBJ1-6	NA	TGTGCCAGCAGTCCCGGACAGGGTTCCTCTTCACCCCTCCACTTT	CASSPGQGSSSPLHF
TRBV11-2	TRBD1	14	TRBJ1-2	once	TGTGCCAGCAGCTTGGGACAGGGAGCCGAGGGCTACACCTTC	CASSLGQGAEGYTF
TRBV27	NA	15	TRBJ1-4	NA	TGTGCCAGCAGTCTCGCAGGGTGGACTAATGAAAAACTGTTTTTT	CASSLAGWTNEKLFF